These 32 T cell receptor beta chains share one sample of origin, sequenced in a study of T and B cells in COVID-19 patients. TRB rearrangements were amplified by multiplex PCR with BIOMED2 TRB-A/B primers. TCRdb passed the multiplex PCR reads through MiXCR, listing each CDR3 protein once. The data show 950 to 1,100 distinct CDR3 sequences, 15% to 20% seen once. Blood genomic DNA input for TRB amplification was about 240-500 ng. Sequenced: blood. These TCRs come from a human donor with active COVID-19.

In its sample, this clonotype ranks as medium-sized. This chain joins TRBV10-2 and TRBJ2-3; D is unresolved. The CDR3 length is 16 residues. Germline V gene lookup returns CDR1 WSHSY and CDR2 SAAADI. Trimming removed 2 bases at V and 4 bases at J, with 16 bases between. CDR3 nucleotides: TGCGCCAGCAGTGAGGCGAAGAGCCCATTATCAGATACGCAGTATTTT. It translates to CASSEAKSPLSDTQYF.

The chain has TRBV30 and TRBJ2-3; a possible D gene is TRBD1 (5 bases). The CDR3 is made up of 17 amino acids. Germline-derived CDR1 and CDR2 are GTSNPN and SVGIG (reference sequence). The V end was cut by 3 bases, the J end by 0 bases, with 19 bases between. CDR3 in DNA: TGTGCCTGGAGGCCTACTTGGACATCTCTTAGCACAGATACGCAGTATTTT. This translates into CAWRPTWTSLSTDTQYF.

This clonotype turned up a few times. V usage is TRBV4-1 and J usage is TRBJ2-3; 8 bases map to TRBD2. The V segment lost 4 bases and the J segment 1 base; nucleotides outside the gene matches: 7. In germline, CDR1 is MGHRA, CDR2 YSYEKL. CDR3 length equals 16 residues. Here the CDR3 reads CASSPRGSGGTDTQYF. Here the CDR3 DNA reads TGCGCCAGCAGCCCGAGGGGTAGCGGGGGCACAGATACGCAGTATTTT.

This clonotype is medium-sized (0.01 to 0.1%) in the sample. The rearrangement joins TRBV6-1 to TRBJ2-3; no reliable D call. Germline CDR1 reads MNHNS; CDR2 reads SASEGT. With 0 bases removed from V and 2 bases from J, the gap between germline ends came to 6 bases. The CDR3 length is 14 residues. The CDR3 DNA follows: TGTGCCAGCAGTGAAGCTTCGTACACAGATACGCAGTATTTT. It specifies CASSEASYTDTQYF.

This clonotype rates as medium-sized. The V and J genes are TRBV18 and TRBJ2-7; D is perhaps TRBD2 (5 bases). Trimming shortened V by 3 bases and J by 3 bases, and 15 bases separated the two germline ends. The V gene's germline CDR1 is KGHSH and CDR2 LQKENI. The CDR3 extends over 15 amino acids. This chain's CDR3 is CASSPRLGVGYEQYF. For the CDR3, the DNA is TGTGCCAGCTCACCCCGGCTGGGAGTCGGCTACGAGCAGTACTTC.

By share of the sample, this clonotype is large (0.1 to 1%). The chain links TRBV27 to TRBJ2-1; tentative D call: TRBD1 (5 bases). The V gene's germline CDR1 is MNHEY and CDR2 SMNVEV (reference sequence). This CDR3 has 13 amino acids. V shed 5 bases and J shed 2 bases, with 7 bases lying between them. CDR3 loop: CASSPGPYNEQFF. CDR3 DNA sequence: TGTGCCAGCAGTCCAGGGCCCTACAATGAGCAGTTCTTC.

This clonotype is labeled medium-sized. The V gene is TRBV5-1, the J gene TRBJ2-5; D uncertain. Germline CDR1 reads SGHRS; CDR2 reads YFSETQ. The germline V and J ends were trimmed by 0 bases and 5 bases, with 2 bases remaining between them. This CDR3 is 11 amino acids long. Written as DNA, the CDR3 is TGCGCCAGCAGCTTGGACGAGACCCAGTACTTC. Its translation is CASSLDETQYF. Full variable domain (outside the CDR3, taken from reference TRBV5-1 and TRBJ2-5): KAGVTQTPRYLIKTRGQQVTLSCSPISGHRSVSWYQQTPGQGLQFLFEYFSETQRNKGNFPGRFSGRQFSNSRSEMNVSTLELGDSALYLCASSLDETQYFGPGTRLLVL.

By proportion, this clonotype is large. The chain employs TRBV6-5 and TRBJ1-6; 7 bases are shared with TRBD1. The CDR3 runs to 15 residues. With V trimmed by 6 bases and J by 8 bases, 10 bases remained unmatched. Germline V CDR1 and CDR2: MNHEY, SVGAGI. CDR3 sequence (DNA): TGTGCCAGCAGCCTCCGGAGGACAGGCTATTCACCCCTCCACTTT. This gives the protein CASSLRRTGYSPLHF.

This clonotype rates as medium-sized. The chain joins TRBV24-1 to TRBJ2-7, with D perhaps TRBD1 (5 bases). CDR3 length: 15 amino acids. Looked up from germline, CDR1 is KGHDR and CDR2 is SFDVKD. V was pared by 3 bases and J by 0 bases, with 11 bases between. Here the CDR3 DNA reads TGTGCCACCAGTGATGGACATCCGAGCTCCTACGAGCAGTACTTC. Protein product: CATSDGHPSSYEQYF.

By share, this clonotype counts as medium-sized (0.01 to 0.1%). This chain joins TRBV5-1 and TRBJ2-1; 10 positions match TRBD2. Germline V lookup: CDR1 SGHRS, CDR2 YFSETQ. The CDR3 spans 15 residues. Trimming cost V 4 bases and J 7 bases; bases outside gene matches: 8. This chain's CDR3 is CASSPGTSDLNEQFF. The DNA for the CDR3 is TGCGCCAGCAGCCCCGGGACTAGCGATCTAAATGAGCAGTTCTTC.

This clonotype is medium-sized by share. The V gene is TRBV12-3 or TRBV12-4, the J gene TRBJ1-2; D is perhaps TRBD1 (6 bases). The CDR3 runs to 12 residues. V lost 7 bases and J 7 bases, leaving 13 bases between the germline ends. CDR3 amino acids: CASTSGTFGYTF. The CDR3 DNA sequence: TGTGCCAGCACATCCGGGACATTTGGCTACACCTTC.

By share, this clonotype counts as hyperexpanded. The chain links TRBV29-1 to TRBJ2-1, with 9 nucleotides matching TRBD1. J gave up 5 bases and V 3 bases, and 5 bases lay outside the gene matches. The CDR3 loop spans 14 amino acids. Germline V gene sequence: CDR1 SQVTM, CDR2 ANQGSEA. The CDR3 nucleotides are TGCAGCGTTGACAGGACAGGGGTGCACAATGAGCAGTTCTTC. It codes for CSVDRTGVHNEQFF.

The J gene is TRBJ2-7, the V gene TRBV5-1, with a weak D call TRBD1 (6 bases). The V and J ends lost 5 bases and 6 bases respectively, with 15 bases between them. Germline V gene data show CDR1 as SGHRS and CDR2 as YFSETQ. The CDR3 is 13 amino acids. The CDR3 DNA reads TGCGCCAGCAGGGTACAGGGTGCCGCCGAGCAGTACTTC. Protein: CASRVQGAAEQYF.

V and J are TRBV19 and TRBJ1-2; D not certain. V lost 3 bases, J lost 5 bases, and 13 bases lay in between. The germline CDR1 and CDR2 sequences are LNHDA and SQIVND (reference sequence). The CDR3 runs 14 residues. Written as DNA, the CDR3 is TGTGCCAGTAGTATTGTAGTTGCCTTATATGGCTACACCTTC. It yields the protein CASSIVVALYGYTF. The whole variable domain, remainder taken from reference TRBV19 and TRBJ1-2, is DGGITQSPKYLFRKEGQNVTLSCEQNLNHDAMYWYRQDPGQGLRLIYYSQIVNDFQKGDIAEGYSVSREKKESFPLTVTSAQKNPTAFYLCASSIVVALYGYTFGSGTRLTVV.

The chain joins TRBV4-2 to TRBJ1-1, with D tentatively TRBD1 (5 bases). CDR3 length equals 15 residues. V was pared by 4 bases and J by 3 bases, with 15 bases between. CDR1 LGHNA and CDR2 YNFKEQ come from the germline V gene. Here the CDR3 reads CASSLGAGRDTEAFF. CDR3 bases: TGTGCCAGCAGCCTAGGGGCAGGGAGGGACACTGAAGCTTTCTTT.

This clonotype is labeled medium-sized (0.01 to 0.1%). The V gene is TRBV7-6, the J gene TRBJ2-1, with 12 positions matching TRBD1. The CDR3 runs 15 residues. Germline loops: CDR1 SGHVS, CDR2 FNYEAQ. V was clipped by 4 bases and J by 6 bases; unmatched bases: 4. The CDR3 spells CASSSGQGAINEQFF. The CDR3 DNA is TGTGCCAGCAGCTCGGGACAGGGGGCTATCAATGAGCAGTTCTTC.

The chain combines TRBV9 with TRBJ2-3; D not resolved. The CDR3 spans 16 residues. V was cut by 4 bases and J by 1 base, with 16 bases left in between. Germline assignment: CDR1 SGDLS and CDR2 YYNGEE. The CDR3 coding sequence is TGTGCCAGCAGCCCCGGCCTTAGGACGGGCACAGATACGCAGTATTTT. Residues: CASSPGLRTGTDTQYF.

In this sample, this clonotype is large. The chain recombines TRBV19 with TRBJ1-5, with a tentative D call TRBD1 (5 bases). The germline V and J ends were trimmed by 6 bases and 6 bases, with 12 bases remaining between them. Germline CDR1 and CDR2: LNHDA and SQIVND (reference sequence). The length of the CDR3 is 13 residues. The CDR3 spells CASRAQGGQPQHF. CDR3 DNA sequence: TGTGCCAGTAGAGCTCAGGGCGGTCAGCCCCAGCATTTT.

By share of the sample, this clonotype is large. The V and J genes are TRBV12-3 or TRBV12-4 and TRBJ2-1; 7 nucleotides line up with TRBD1. The CDR3 runs 13 residues. With V trimmed by 3 bases and J by 4 bases, 0 bases remained unmatched. CDR3: CASSLGQYNEQFF. The CDR3 DNA follows: TGTGCCAGCAGTTTGGGACAGTACAATGAGCAGTTCTTC.

This clonotype is medium-sized within its sample. The chain joins TRBV30 to TRBJ2-7; TRBD1 agrees at 7 bases. The junction had 4 bases not matched to a gene; V was cut back by 3 bases and J by 2 bases. CDR3 size: 13 residues. CDR1 is GTSNPN and CDR2 is SVGIG in the germline V gene (reference sequence). This CDR3 reads CAWSRDSAYEQYF. CDR3 nucleotide sequence: TGTGCCTGGAGCCGGGACAGCGCCTACGAGCAGTACTTC.

This clonotype is large within its sample. As DNA, the CDR3 is TGTGCCAGCAGCCCCCAAACAGGGGCGGTATATGGCTACACCTTC. Translating gives CASSPQTGAVYGYTF. The J gene is TRBJ1-2, the V gene TRBV6-5; 7 nucleotides align to TRBD1. This CDR3 has 15 amino acids. V shed 6 bases, J shed 5 bases, and the junction held 12 bases outside the gene matches. Germline assignment: CDR1 MNHEY and CDR2 SVGAGI.

V is TRBV10-3 and J is TRBJ2-2; 7 positions match TRBD2. The ends lost 2 bases at V and 1 base at J; junction bases unmatched: 1. CDR1 and CDR2 from the germline V gene are ENHRY and SYGVKD. The CDR3 runs 15 residues. The CDR3 sequence is CAISEGGGNTGELFF. The CDR3 nucleotides read TGTGCCATCAGTGAGGGCGGGGGGAACACCGGGGAGCTGTTTTTT.

This clonotype is judged medium-sized. The rearrangement uses TRBV4-2 and TRBJ2-1, with 7 bases that match TRBD2. Germline loops: CDR1 LGHNA, CDR2 YNFKEQ. With 0 bases clipped from V and 4 bases from J, the junction kept 6 bases outside the gene matches. The CDR3 loop spans 16 amino acids. For the CDR3, the DNA is TGTGCCAGCAGCCAAGAGGTTCTAGCGGTGTACAATGAGCAGTTCTTC. Translation: CASSQEVLAVYNEQFF.

This clonotype is deemed medium-sized. The gene calls are TRBV7-2 and TRBJ1-5; TRBD1 agrees at 10 bases. With 5 bases clipped from V and 7 bases from J, the junction kept 5 bases outside the gene matches. Germline V gives CDR1 SGHTA, CDR2 FQGNSA. The CDR3 runs to 14 residues. The CDR3 coding sequence is TGTGCCAGCAGCCAGGGACAGGGGAAGCAGCCCCAGCATTTT. Residues: CASSQGQGKQPQHF.

This clonotype is large within its sample. The chain employs TRBV19 and TRBJ1-6, with no clear D. The CDR3 has 15 amino acids. The germline gives CDR1 LNHDA, CDR2 SQIVND (reference sequence). Deletions cut 3 bases from V and 5 bases from J, with 11 bases between. Here the CDR3 DNA reads TGTGCCAGTAGTATCTTGGGCGGCGATAATTCACCCCTCCACTTT. This codes for CASSILGGDNSPLHF.

On this clonotype itself: One junction end disagrees with the germline gene, perhaps due to a read error. The chain has TRBV5-6 and TRBJ2-1; D is unclear. Looked up from germline, CDR1 is SGHDT and CDR2 is YYEEEE. The CDR3 loop spans 12 amino acids. CDR3 amino acids: CASSSDDNELFF. The CDR3 DNA reads TGTGCCAGCAGCTCGGACGACAATGAGCTGTTCTTC.

This clonotype ranks as large. This rearrangement joins TRBV27 to TRBJ2-2, with no clear D. V was pared by 2 bases and J by 3 bases, with 7 bases between. The CDR3 has 14 amino acids. Germline V gives CDR1 MNHEY, CDR2 SMNVEV (reference sequence). The chain's CDR3 is CASSLGQDTGELFF. The CDR3 DNA is TGTGCCAGCAGTTTAGGGCAGGACACCGGGGAGCTGTTTTTT.

V and J are TRBV20-1 and TRBJ2-1; D is possibly TRBD2 (5 bases). Germline values: CDR1 DFQATT, CDR2 SNEGSKA (reference sequence). V lost 0 bases, J lost 7 bases, and 19 bases lay in between. This CDR3 contains 16 residues. CDR3 region: CSARDPVGSTGNEQFF. The CDR3 DNA sequence: TGCAGTGCTAGAGATCCGGTGGGAAGTACGGGGAATGAGCAGTTCTTC.

This clonotype is judged hyperexpanded. The chain recombines TRBV29-1 with TRBJ2-3; a possible D gene is TRBD2 (6 bases). Trimming took off 4 bases at V and 11 bases at J, with 16 bases between the two ends. This CDR3 has 12 amino acids. CDR1 is SQVTM and CDR2 is ANQGSEA in the germline V gene. CDR3 in DNA: TGCAGCGTTGTAACCGTGGGCGGGGTGCAGTATTTT. Amino acids: CSVVTVGGVQYF.

The chain combines TRBV6-5 with TRBJ2-5, with D possibly being TRBD1 (7 bases). The CDR3 has 15 amino acids. Per the germline V gene, CDR1 is MNHEY and CDR2 is SVGAGI. Trimming took off 6 bases at V and 1 base at J, with 15 bases between the two ends. CDR3 nucleotides: TGTGCCAGCAGGGCGGGACAGAGGGCCCAAGAGACCCAGTACTTC. Protein: CASRAGQRAQETQYF.

The chain joins TRBV19 to TRBJ1-1, with 10 positions matching TRBD1. The J segment lost 3 bases and the V segment lost 8 bases, leaving 9 bases of the junction unmatched. CDR3 size: 15 residues. The germline CDR1 and CDR2 sequences are LNHDA and SQIVND (reference sequence). The CDR3 loop reads CASAPPGQGYTEAFF. The CDR3 DNA is TGTGCCAGTGCCCCTCCGGGACAGGGGTACACTGAAGCTTTCTTT.

This clonotype is labeled as medium-sized (0.01 to 0.1%). The chain has TRBV27 and TRBJ1-5, with 8 nucleotides matching TRBD1. CDR1 is MNHEY, CDR2 SMNVEV, per germline (reference sequence). This CDR3 contains 16 residues. Losses at the gene ends were 0 bases for V and 4 bases for J; bases not matched to a gene: 5. The CDR3: CASSLSAGGRNQPQHF. Written as DNA, the CDR3 is TGTGCCAGCAGTTTATCTGCAGGGGGCAGGAATCAGCCCCAGCATTTT.